This T cell receptor beta chain was identified during a study of cytomegalovirus exposure and HLA in healthy donors. Study-wide points: Being indistinguishable, some V segments were excluded, TRBV6-2 and TRBV6-3 among them.

The study ran its PCR with 60 Vbeta and 13 Jbeta primers. Data came from immunoSEQ multiplex PCR; TCRdb stores just in-frame clones and leaves some out. The profile covers about 130,000 clones, with roughly three quarters appearing a single time and around 1.9% taken by the ten largest. In germline, CDR1 is SQVTM, CDR2 ANQGSEA. The V end was cut by 5 bases, the J end by 4 bases, with 11 bases between. This CDR3 is built from 12 residues. This clone has a handful of counts. As yet, its antigen is unknown. The material sequenced was PBMCs. V usage is TRBV29-1 and J usage is TRBJ2-5, with a weak D call TRBD2 (7 bases). This receptor was taken from a middle-aged woman in good health and CMV-seronegative. The CDR3 DNA reads TGCAGCGTTTATGGGGGGGCAGAGACCCAGTACTTC. Its translation is CSVYGGAETQYF.